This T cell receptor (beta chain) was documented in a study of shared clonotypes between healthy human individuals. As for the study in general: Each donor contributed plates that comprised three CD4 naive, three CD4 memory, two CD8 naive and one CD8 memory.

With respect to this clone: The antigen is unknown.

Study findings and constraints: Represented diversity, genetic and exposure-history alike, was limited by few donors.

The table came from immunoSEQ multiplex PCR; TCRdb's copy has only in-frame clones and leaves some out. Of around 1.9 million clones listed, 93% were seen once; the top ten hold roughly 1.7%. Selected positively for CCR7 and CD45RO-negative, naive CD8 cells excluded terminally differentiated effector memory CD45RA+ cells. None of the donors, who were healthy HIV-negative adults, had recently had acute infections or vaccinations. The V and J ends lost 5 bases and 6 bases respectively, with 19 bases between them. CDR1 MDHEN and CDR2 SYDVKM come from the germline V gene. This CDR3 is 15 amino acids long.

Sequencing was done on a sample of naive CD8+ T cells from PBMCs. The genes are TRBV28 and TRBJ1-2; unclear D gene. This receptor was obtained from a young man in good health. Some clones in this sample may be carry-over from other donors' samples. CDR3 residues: CASSTSAPASDGYTF. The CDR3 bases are TGTGCCAGCAGTACATCCGCCCCGGCTTCCGATGGCTACACCTTC.